What follows are 26 T cell receptor beta chains derived from one specimen sequenced in a study of Ad26.COV2.S vaccination and SARS-CoV-2 variants. Generated by immunoSEQ multiplex PCR, the TCRdb table keeps only in-frame clones and is missing some. The table lists about 320,000 clones, 70% to 90% of them singletons, with 2.1% in the top ten. Treatment of the sample: 15 to 20 received Ad26.COV2.S at low or high dose, single or two shots; about five received placebo; per-sample allocation not given. Collection of samples fell on day 63 after the first vaccine or placebo injection. The source was peripheral blood, collected in a trial of Ad26.COV2.S vaccine versus placebo. The source of these receptors is a person aged 18-65 years who received the Ad26.COV2.S COVID-19 vaccine or a placebo.

This clone occurred once. The V call is TRBV6-1, the J call TRBJ2-1; 8 bases fit TRBD2. The germline V gene encodes CDR1 MNHNS and CDR2 SASEGT. There are 17 residues in the CDR3. With V trimmed by 4 bases and J by 1 base, 9 bases remained unmatched. The CDR3 sequence is CASSALRGGASYNEQFF. The CDR3, as DNA: TGTGCCAGCAGTGCCTTACGGGGGGGGGCTTCCTACAATGAGCAGTTCTTC.

This chain links TRBV15 with TRBJ2-3; 14 bases are shared with TRBD2. This CDR3 comprises 17 residues. Per the germline V gene, CDR1 is LNHNV and CDR2 is YYDKDF (reference sequence). V lost 2 bases to trimming and J lost 4 bases; unmatched junction nucleotides: 5. The CDR3 sequence is CATSRLTSGGGPDTQYF. The CDR3 region has the DNA TGTGCCACCAGCAGACTGACTAGCGGGGGGGGCCCAGATACGCAGTATTTT. The complete variable domain, with remaining parts taken from reference TRBV15 and TRBJ2-3, reads DAMVIQNPRYQVTQFGKPVTLSCSQTLNHNVMYWYQQKSSQAPKLLFHYYDKDFNNEADTPDNFQSRRPNTSFCFLDIRSPGLGDTAMYLCATSRLTSGGGPDTQYFGPGTRLTVL.

This clone was counted once. The rearrangement uses TRBV4-1 and TRBJ2-2, with unresolved D. Per the germline V gene, CDR1 is MGHRA and CDR2 is YSYEKL. With 4 bases removed from V and 6 bases from J, the gap between germline ends came to 9 bases. The CDR3 runs to 13 residues. The CDR3 loop is CASSLTPAGELFF. The CDR3, as DNA: TGCGCCAGCAGCCTGACCCCTGCCGGGGAGCTGTTTTTT.

The chain links TRBV19 to TRBJ2-5; D uncertain. V was clipped by 1 base and J by 5 bases, with 23 bases between them. CDR3 size: 18 residues. The V gene's germline CDR1 is LNHDA and CDR2 SQIVND (reference sequence). The CDR3 sequence is CASSIGDLAAPKEETQYF. The CDR3 nucleotides read TGTGCCAGTAGTATAGGCGACCTGGCGGCCCCAAAGGAGGAGACCCAGTACTTC. Full variable domain (rest looked up from reference TRBV19 and TRBJ2-5): DGGITQSPKYLFRKEGQNVTLSCEQNLNHDAMYWYRQDPGQGLRLIYYSQIVNDFQKGDIAEGYSVSREKKESFPLTVTSAQKNPTAFYLCASSIGDLAAPKEETQYFGPGTRLLVL.

This clone was recorded many times. Distinct nucleotide sequences in the sample also encode this CDR3. The genes are TRBV5-4 and TRBJ1-1; tentatively, D is TRBD1 (6 bases). Germline assignment: CDR1 SGHNT and CDR2 YYREEE (reference sequence). The CDR3 is made up of 13 amino acids. The V end lost 0 bases, the J end lost 4 bases, and 7 bases lay between the germline ends. CDR3 residues: CASSLEGGTEAFF. As DNA, the CDR3 is TGTGCCAGCAGCTTGGAAGGGGGCACTGAAGCTTTCTTT.

The V and J genes are TRBV29-1 and TRBJ1-5; 7 nucleotides match TRBD1. V trimming: 4 bases; J trimming: 3 bases; junction bases outside the gene matches: 3. The CDR3 spans 13 residues. Germline values: CDR1 SQVTM, CDR2 ANQGSEA. CDR3 sequence (DNA): TGCAGCGTTGGAGACAGGGTCAATCAGCCCCAGCATTTT. Its translation is CSVGDRVNQPQHF.

J is TRBJ2-2 and V is TRBV3-1 (or the pseudogene TRBV3-2); possibly TRBD2 for D (5 bases). The CDR3 is made up of 13 amino acids. Germline V gene lookup returns CDR1 LGHDT and CDR2 YNNKEL (reference sequence). Trimming left V 3 bases short and J 5 bases short, with 7 bases between. As DNA, the CDR3 is TGTGCCAGCAGCCACTTAGCGACCGGGGAGCTGTTTTTT. Translated: CASSHLATGELFF.

The V gene is TRBV5-1, the J gene TRBJ2-5; D not certain. V lost 4 bases, J lost 1 base, and 8 bases lay in between. The CDR3 runs 13 residues. Germline V lookup: CDR1 SGHRS, CDR2 YFSETQ. The CDR3: CASSRSFQETQYF. The CDR3 DNA follows: TGCGCCAGCAGCCGCTCCTTCCAAGAGACCCAGTACTTC. The entire variable domain, with the rest obtained from reference TRBV5-1 and TRBJ2-5, is as follows: KAGVTQTPRYLIKTRGQQVTLSCSPISGHRSVSWYQQTPGQGLQFLFEYFSETQRNKGNFPGRFSGRQFSNSRSEMNVSTLELGDSALYLCASSRSFQETQYFGPGTRLLVL.

The CDR3 region is CASSFQEGSSYNSPLHF. For the CDR3, the DNA is TGCGCCAGCAGCTTCCAGGAAGGGAGCTCCTATAATTCACCCCTCCACTTT. The V and J genes are TRBV5-1 and TRBJ1-6; D unresolved. Looked up from germline, CDR1 is SGHRS and CDR2 is YFSETQ. This CDR3 is 17 amino acids long. V was pared by 2 bases and J by 0 bases, with 12 bases between.

This sequence joins TRBV5-1 and TRBJ2-2; TRBD2 matches 10 bases. CDR1 and CDR2 from the germline V gene are SGHRS and YFSETQ. The ends lost 0 bases at V and 6 bases at J; junction bases unmatched: 5. This CDR3 has 16 residues. In DNA, the CDR3 is TGCGCCAGCAGCTTGGCCCAGCGGGGGGGTCCCGGGGAGCTGTTTTTT. Amino acid sequence: CASSLAQRGGPGELFF.

This clone is a singleton in its sample. The chain couples TRBV28 to TRBJ2-5, with 11 bases fitting TRBD1. The germline CDR1 and CDR2 sequences are MDHEN and SYDVKM. V dropped 5 bases and J dropped 5; count of bases not matched to a gene: 7. This CDR3 has 15 amino acids. This CDR3 is CASSGDRGSGETQYF. CDR3 DNA sequence: TGTGCCAGCAGTGGGGACAGGGGGTCCGGGGAGACCCAGTACTTC. The complete variable domain, with remaining parts taken from reference TRBV28 and TRBJ2-5, reads DVKVTQSSRYLVKRTGEKVFLECVQDMDHENMFWYRQDPGLGLRLIYFSYDVKMKEKGDIPEGYSVSREKKERFSLILESASTNQTSMYLCASSGDRGSGETQYFGPGTRLLVL.

The J gene is TRBJ1-2, the V gene TRBV12-1. TRBV12-1 is noted as a pseudogene. The CDR3 covers 14 residues. CDR3 nucleotide sequence: TGTGCCAGCAGCTTTCGGGGCTCGGGTTATGGCTACACCTTC. It codes for CASSFRGSGYGYTF.

The chain has TRBV5-1 and TRBJ1-2, with 12 bases that match TRBD1. Looked up from germline, CDR1 is SGHRS and CDR2 is YFSETQ. The CDR3 contains 15 residues. After removal of 3 bases from V and 2 bases from J, the junction contained 2 bases not matched to a gene. CDR3 residues: CASSWDRGRNYGYTF. DNA of the CDR3: TGCGCCAGCAGCTGGGACAGGGGGCGGAACTATGGCTACACCTTC.

This clone came up once. The chain uses TRBV27 and TRBJ2-7; the D gene is possibly TRBD2 (6 bases). Germline loops: CDR1 MNHEY, CDR2 SMNVEV (reference sequence). Trimming took off 3 bases at V and 6 bases at J, with 9 bases between the two ends. The CDR3 is 12 amino acids. The CDR3 nucleotides are TGTGCCAGCAGTTTTGGGGGGTCCGAGCAGTACTTC. This sequence encodes CASSFGGSEQYF.

The CDR3 reads CAWSKGQRTDTQYF. As DNA, the CDR3 is TGTGCCTGGAGTAAGGGACAGCGCACAGATACGCAGTATTTT. The chain links TRBV30 to TRBJ2-3; TRBD1 matches 7 bases. CDR3 length: 14 residues. J lost 1 base, V lost 2 bases, and 3 bases had no gene match. CDR1 and CDR2 from the germline V gene are GTSNPN and SVGIG (reference sequence).

Notes on this clone: Mismatch with germline at one junction end may stem from a read error. The chain uses TRBV7-9 and TRBJ1-2; D not certain. The germline V gene has CDR1 SEHNR and CDR2 FQNEAQ (reference sequence). CDR3 length: 12 amino acids. CDR3 region: CASSLISGGQLF. As DNA, the CDR3 is TGTGCCAGCAGCTTAATTTCGGGAGGGCAGCTCTTC.

The chain employs TRBV20-1 and TRBJ1-1, with D maybe TRBD1 (5 bases). The CDR3 loop spans 14 amino acids. Germline CDR1 and CDR2: DFQATT and SNEGSKA (reference sequence). Trimming shortened V by 3 bases and J by 1 base, and 12 bases separated the two germline ends. The CDR3 sequence: CSASPTAGNTEAFF. The CDR3 region has the DNA TGCAGTGCTAGTCCGACAGCGGGGAACACTGAAGCTTTCTTT.

This clone is a singleton in its sample. The gene calls are TRBV5-6 and TRBJ2-3; the D gene is possibly TRBD1 (6 bases). Trimming stripped 5 bases from V and 9 bases from J, with 13 bases between. Germline CDR1 and CDR2: SGHDT and YYEEEE. The CDR3 is made up of 12 amino acids. CDR3 coding DNA: TGTGCCAGCAGGGGCCGTACAGGGACGCAGTATTTT. Amino acid sequence: CASRGRTGTQYF.

V is TRBV19 and J is TRBJ1-5; TRBD1 matches at 7 bases. The CDR3 is 16 amino acids. CDR1 and CDR2 from the germline V gene are LNHDA and SQIVND (reference sequence). V trimming: 6 bases; J trimming: 9 bases; junction bases outside the gene matches: 17. CDR3 sequence: CASRTPGTARQGPQHF. CDR3 DNA sequence: TGTGCCAGTAGGACCCCAGGGACAGCCCGACAGGGGCCCCAGCATTTT.

The J gene is TRBJ1-1, the V gene TRBV6-5; TRBD1 might be the D (6 bases). Germline V gives CDR1 MNHEY, CDR2 SVGAGI. Trimming stripped 6 bases from V and 1 base from J, with 15 bases between. The CDR3 totals 15 residues. The CDR3 sequence is CASSPGGRRNTEAFF. CDR3 coding DNA: TGTGCCAGCAGCCCGGGGGGGCGCCGGAACACTGAAGCTTTCTTT.

The chain has TRBV2 and TRBJ1-1; D gene ambiguous. The CDR3 sequence is 14 residues long. The V end lost 9 bases, the J end lost 6 bases, and 20 bases lay between the germline ends. Looked up from germline, CDR1 is SNHLY and CDR2 is FYNNEI. CDR3 in DNA: TGTGCCAGATCTCAGCAAGGGATAGTCGCTGAAGCTTTCTTT. Amino acids: CARSQQGIVAEAFF.

V and J are TRBV3-1 (or the pseudogene TRBV3-2) and TRBJ1-2, with D uncertain. The germline V gene encodes CDR1 LGHDT and CDR2 YNNKEL (reference sequence). Trimming shortened V by 5 bases and J by 4 bases, and 14 bases separated the two germline ends. CDR3 length: 14 amino acids. The chain's CDR3 is CASSETRKSYGYTF. As DNA, the CDR3 is TGTGCCAGCAGCGAAACCCGTAAGTCCTATGGCTACACCTTC.

The sample holds a few counts of this clone. This rearrangement joins TRBV4-2 to TRBJ1-2; D perhaps matches TRBD1 (5 bases). There are 11 residues in the CDR3. Germline CDR1 LGHNA, CDR2 YNFKEQ. Trimming removed 8 bases from V and 6 bases from J, with 10 bases in between. The CDR3 coding sequence is TGTGCCAGCGGTGGGGGGGATGGCTACACCTTC. It is translated as CASGGGDGYTF.

This rearrangement joins TRBV9 to TRBJ1-3; TRBD1 might be the D (6 bases). V was shortened by 3 bases and J by 4 bases, with 17 bases between the two germline ends. The CDR3 sequence is 16 residues long. The germline gives CDR1 SGDLS, CDR2 YYNGEE. CDR3 coding DNA: TGTGCCAGCAGCGCAAGGGGGACGGAGGCGGGAAACACCATATATTTT. Amino acid sequence: CASSARGTEAGNTIYF.

V and J are TRBV5-4 and TRBJ1-3, with 12 bases lining up with TRBD1. Germline CDR1 is SGHNT and CDR2 is YYREEE (reference sequence). Losses at the gene ends were 0 bases for V and 6 bases for J; bases not matched to a gene: 7. The CDR3 loop spans 17 amino acids. CDR3 loop: CASSLAGTGGAVNTIYF. DNA of the CDR3: TGTGCCAGCAGCTTGGCCGGGACAGGGGGCGCAGTAAACACCATATATTTT.

This clone was counted a single time. CDR3 sequence reads: CAISESYGELTYEQYF. CDR3 bases: TGTGCCATCAGTGAGTCATACGGGGAGCTGACCTACGAGCAGTACTTC. This sequence joins TRBV10-3 and TRBJ2-7; perhaps TRBD2 as D (5 bases). Trimming stripped 0 bases from V and 2 bases from J, with 14 bases between. Germline CDR1 is ENHRY and CDR2 is SYGVKD. The CDR3 runs to 16 residues.